These T cell receptor beta chains were read from a single sample in a study of T-cell reconstitution after alpha-beta-depleted transplantation in children. MiXCR, run by TCRdb on the PCR reads, gives a single entry per CDR3 protein. The data contain roughly 670,000 distinct CDR3 sequences, about an eighth of them singletons. The specimen comprised PBMCs, sampled before TCRalphabeta/CD19-depleted stem cell transplant. Receptors originate from a girl aged 2 to 9 with congenital amegakaryocytic thrombocytopenia, due to receive a stem cell transplant. The CDR3 runs from the conserved cysteine through the conserved F or W. D genes are given only for firm matches. Not all rows give a size; the values are once, few, many and, for expanded clones, a class.

.	once	TRBV28	TRBJ1-5	TGTGCCAGCAGTTTTACCCTCCCGGAGGATACGCAGCATTTT	CASSFTLPEDTQHF
TRBD1	many	TRBV7-2	TRBJ1-1	TGTGCCAGCAGCCAGGGAGGGGGCAGGTACACTGAAGCTTTCTTT	CASSQGGGRYTEAFF
TRBD2	.	TRBV20-1	TRBJ2-1	TGCAGTGGCCCGGCTCCGGGATTAGCGGGATACCCCTACAATGAGCAGTTCTTC	CSGPAPGLAGYPYNEQFF
TRBD1	.	TRBV29-1	TRBJ2-2	TGCAGCGTACCGCGAACAGGGGGGAACACCGGGGAGCTGTTTTTT	CSVPRTGGNTGELFF
TRBD2	many	TRBV5-1	TRBJ2-1	TGCGCCAGCAGCTTGGCTAGCGGAGGACCGAACAATGAGCAGTTCTTC	CASSLASGGPNNEQFF
TRBD2	few	TRBV14	TRBJ2-5	TGTGCCAGCAGCTCACTGACTAGCCCTTACCAAGAGACCCAGTACTTC	CASSSLTSPYQETQYF
TRBD2	many	TRBV20-1	TRBJ2-1	TGCAGTGCCTTGGTAGCGGGAGATTACAATGAGCAGTTCTTC	CSALVAGDYNEQFF
TRBD2	.	TRBV30	TRBJ2-7	TGTGCCTGGAGTTCTAGCGGGGCCGACGCGCAGTACTTC	CAWSSSGADAQYF
.	few	TRBV5-1	TRBJ2-2	TGCGCCAGCAGCTTGGCCAGGACACCTAACACCGGGGAGCTGTTTTTT	CASSLARTPNTGELFF
TRBD1	many	TRBV5-1	TRBJ1-1	TGCGCCAGCAGTTGGAAACAGGGGCTCTTTGACACTGAAGCTTTCTTT	CASSWKQGLFDTEAFF
TRBD1	.	TRBV7-2	TRBJ2-7	TGTGCCAGCAGCTTATCTACAGGGGTGGACTACGAGCAGTACTTC	CASSLSTGVDYEQYF
.	.	TRBV14	TRBJ2-4	TGTGCCAGCAGCCAAGGAGTGCGTCCGGGATCTCTAGCCAAAAACATTCAGTACTTC	CASSQGVRPGSLAKNIQYF
.	.	TRBV28	TRBJ2-7	TGTGCCACAGGGGGGGGCGCGGTCTACGAGCAGTACTTC	CATGGGAVYEQYF
.	.	TRBV20-1	TRBJ2-1	TGCAGTGCTAGCGGTTTGGGGGATGAGCAGTTCTTC	CSASGLGDEQFF
TRBD2	many	TRBV29-1	TRBJ2-3	TGCAGCGTAGTAGCGGGAGGTGGCACAGATACGCAGTATTTT	CSVVAGGGTDTQYF
.	many	TRBV5-1	TRBJ2-1	TGCGCCAGCAGCTTGACCTCCGACCCTCCGGTGCAGTTCTTC	CASSLTSDPPVQFF
.	.	TRBV7-9	TRBJ2-3	TGTGCCAGCAGCTTAGCGCGGACTAGCACAGATACGCAGTATTTT	CASSLARTSTDTQYF
.	.	TRBV4-2	TRBJ2-7	TGTGCCAGCAGCCAAACTAGTTCCGGGACATCCTCATTCTACGAGCAGTACTTC	CASSQTSSGTSSFYEQYF
.	many	TRBV5-6	TRBJ2-6	TGTGCCAGCAGCTTGGACGGGTATACCTCTGGGGCCAACGTCCTGACTTTC	CASSLDGYTSGANVLTF
TRBD2	many	TRBV7-3	TRBJ2-1	TGTGCCAGCAGCCCTACAAGACTAGCGGTAGACAATGAGCAGTTCTTC	CASSPTRLAVDNEQFF
TRBD1	many	TRBV27	TRBJ1-5	TGTGCCAGCAGATCGGGGACAGGGGGCGGACAGCCCCAGCATTTT	CASRSGTGGGQPQHF
.	.	TRBV5-1	TRBJ2-7	.	CASSSTSSGAEQYF
TRBD2	.	TRBV15	TRBJ2-2	TGTGCCACCAGCAGAGATCAGGGAGGGCGCGGCACCGGGGAGCTGTTTTTT	CATSRDQGGRGTGELFF
TRBD1	many	TRBV12-3/TRBV12-4	TRBJ1-5	TGTGCCAGCAGTTGGGGACAGCCCAGAGAGCCCCAGCATTTT	CASSWGQPREPQHF
TRBD2	.	TRBV6-5	TRBJ2-2	TGTGCCAGCAGTTTCGGGACTAGCGTCGTCGGGGGGCTGTTTTTT	CASSFGTSVVGGLFF
TRBD1	many	TRBV5-1	TRBJ1-4	TGCGCCAGCAGCCCGATCTTTGGACAGGGAAATGAAAAACTGTTTTTT	CASSPIFGQGNEKLFF
.	many	TRBV21-1	TRBJ2-3	TGTGCCAGCAGCAACCGACAGGGCATTAGCACAGATACGCAGTATTTT	CASSNRQGISTDTQYF
TRBD2	many	TRBV20-1	TRBJ2-7	TGCAGTGCTCCCCATAGCGGGATGACCTACGAGCAGTACTTC	CSAPHSGMTYEQYF
TRBD1	.	TRBV18	TRBJ2-7	TGTGCCAGCTCACCACCGGACAGGGTGGGGGAGCAGTACTTC	CASSPPDRVGEQYF
.	many	TRBV5-1	TRBJ2-2	TGCGCCAGCAGCTGGAGCCCAAATCAGGACACCGGGGAGCTGTTTTTT	CASSWSPNQDTGELFF
TRBD2	few	TRBV28	TRBJ2-2	TGTGCCAGCAGTTTCTTGGCGGGAGTGGCGGGGGAGCTGTTTTTT	CASSFLAGVAGELFF
.	many	TRBV20-1	TRBJ2-2	TGCAGTGCTAGCCCCTTAGGGGCCACCGGGGAGCTGTTTTTT	CSASPLGATGELFF
TRBD2	many	TRBV28	TRBJ2-7	TGTGCCAGCAGTCCGTTTCCGGTAACTAGCGGTCCCAGGAGCTCCTACGAGCAGTACTTC	CASSPFPVTSGPRSSYEQYF
.	few	TRBV5-1	TRBJ2-7	TGCGCCAGCAGCTTGGGGCGGCAGGTCGTCGAGCAGTACTTC	CASSLGRQVVEQYF
.	.	TRBV27	TRBJ1-1	TGTGCCAGTCGGGAAGGGTGGAGGAACACTGAAGCTTTCTTT	CASREGWRNTEAFF
.	few	TRBV7-9	TRBJ1-3	TGTGCCAGCAGCTTAGCGCGGCAACGTATGTCTGGAAACACCATATATTTT	CASSLARQRMSGNTIYF
.	many	TRBV10-3	TRBJ1-1	TGTGCCATCAGGCAAAGGGGGGGCAGAGGCACTGAAGCTTTCTTT	CAIRQRGGRGTEAFF
.	.	TRBV3-1	TRBJ2-5	TGTGCCAGCAGCCAAGTCCTGCGATCCAGGACGCAAGAGACCCAGTACTTC	CASSQVLRSRTQETQYF
.	many	TRBV4-1	TRBJ2-4	TGCGCCAGCAGTGGTTGGAACATTCAGTACTTC	CASSGWNIQYF
.	.	TRBV6-2/TRBV6-3	TRBJ2-2	TGTGCCAGCCGCCCGGGGCCCGGGGAGCTGTTTTTT	CASRPGPGELFF
TRBD2	many	TRBV12-3/TRBV12-4	TRBJ2-2	TGTGCCAGCAGTCGGGGACTATCCACCGGGGAGCTGTTTTTT	CASSRGLSTGELFF
.	.	TRBV7-6	TRBJ1-1	TGTGCCAGCAGCTTAGGGGTAGGGGGTTACACTGAAGCTTTCTTT	CASSLGVGGYTEAFF
.	few	TRBV20-1	TRBJ2-2	TGCAGTGCTAGGATGGGTTTGCCAACAGTTGGGACCGGGGAGCTGTTTTTT	CSARMGLPTVGTGELFF
.	few	TRBV29-1	TRBJ2-5	TGCAGCGTTGTCGTGGGGGGCTCTGAGACCCAGTACTTC	CSVVVGGSETQYF
.	.	TRBV11-1	TRBJ2-1	TGTGCCAGCAGCCCTAGGCGGGCGAGAGAGGGAGCTCGTTTCGAGCAGTTCTTC	CASSPRRAREGARFEQFF
TRBD1	.	TRBV7-9	TRBJ2-4	TGTGCCAGCAGCCTCGCTCCGGACAGGGGACACATTCAGTACTTC	CASSLAPDRGHIQYF
TRBD1	many	TRBV6-5	TRBJ1-1	TGTGCCAGCAGTTATCGGACAGGCACTGAAGCTTTCTTT	CASSYRTGTEAFF
.	many	TRBV29-1	TRBJ2-7	TGCAGCGTTGACACTTCCTACGAGCAGTACTTC	CSVDTSYEQYF
TRBD2	.	TRBV5-1	TRBJ2-1	TGCGCCAGCAGCTTCACACCGGGACTAGACTACAATGAGCAGTTCTTC	CASSFTPGLDYNEQFF
.	few	TRBV20-1	TRBJ1-1	TGCAGTGCTAGACGGATGAACACTGAAGCTTTCTTT	CSARRMNTEAFF
TRBD2	.	TRBV5-1	TRBJ2-1	TGCGCCAGCAGCCAGAGTAGCGGGCAGAACAATGAGCAGTTCTTC	CASSQSSGQNNEQFF
.	few	TRBV7-8	TRBJ2-1	TGTGCCAGCAGCTTAGGGGATTTAAGTGCGCAGTTCTTC	CASSLGDLSAQFF
.	.	TRBV3-1	TRBJ2-7	TGTGCCAGCAGCCAAGGTTCGTTATACGAGCAGTACTTC	CASSQGSLYEQYF
.	many	TRBV5-1	TRBJ1-1	TGCGCCAGCAGCTTGGAACGTTGGAGCACTGAAGCTTTCTTT	CASSLERWSTEAFF
.	few	TRBV11-2	TRBJ2-1	TGTGCCAGCAGCTTAGCGGCAGATTTCAATGAGCAGTTCTTC	CASSLAADFNEQFF
TRBD2	many	TRBV5-1	TRBJ2-6	TGCGCCAGCAGCTATGCGGGAGTTGCTGGGGCCAACGTCCTGACTTTC	CASSYAGVAGANVLTF